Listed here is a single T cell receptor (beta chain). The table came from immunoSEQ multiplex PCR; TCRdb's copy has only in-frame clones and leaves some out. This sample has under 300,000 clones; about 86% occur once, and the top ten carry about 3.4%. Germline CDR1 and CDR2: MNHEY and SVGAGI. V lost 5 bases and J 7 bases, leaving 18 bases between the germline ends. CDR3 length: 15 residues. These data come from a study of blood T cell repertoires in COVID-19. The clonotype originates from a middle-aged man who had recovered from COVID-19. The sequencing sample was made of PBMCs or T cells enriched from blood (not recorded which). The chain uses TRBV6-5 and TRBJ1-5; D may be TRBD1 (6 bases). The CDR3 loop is CASSMFQGLEQPQHF. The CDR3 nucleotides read TGTGCCAGCAGTATGTTCCAGGGGCTAGAACAGCCCCAGCATTTT.